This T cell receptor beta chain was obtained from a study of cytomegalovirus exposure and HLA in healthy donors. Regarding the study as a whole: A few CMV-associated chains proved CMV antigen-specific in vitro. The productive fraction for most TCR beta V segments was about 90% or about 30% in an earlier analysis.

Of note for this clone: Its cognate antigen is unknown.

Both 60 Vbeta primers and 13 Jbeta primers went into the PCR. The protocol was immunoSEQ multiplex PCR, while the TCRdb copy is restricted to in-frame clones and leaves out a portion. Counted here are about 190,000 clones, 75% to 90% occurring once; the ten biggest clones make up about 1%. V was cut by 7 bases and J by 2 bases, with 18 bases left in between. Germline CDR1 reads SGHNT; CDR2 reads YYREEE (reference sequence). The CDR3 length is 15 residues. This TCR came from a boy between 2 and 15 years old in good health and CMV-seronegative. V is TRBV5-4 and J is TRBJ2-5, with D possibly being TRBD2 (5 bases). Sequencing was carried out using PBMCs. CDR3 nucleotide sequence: TGTGCCAGCTTCCTTAAAGGCGCGGGTCAAGAGACCCAGTACTTC. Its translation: CASFLKGAGQETQYF.